This entry lists 22 T cell receptor beta chains sequenced from one sample in a study of cytomegalovirus exposure and HLA in healthy donors. With 60 Vbeta and 13 Jbeta primers, the PCR was carried out. TCRdb's table, derived via immunoSEQ multiplex PCR, lists solely in-frame clones and lacks some. This table holds 160,000 or so clones, roughly 84% found once. The sequencing input was PBMCs. These receptors all stem from a man aged 45-60 years in good health and CMV-seropositive.

The chain uses TRBV27 and TRBJ2-3; D is uncertain. CDR1 and CDR2 from the germline V gene are MNHEY and SMNVEV (reference sequence). This CDR3 has 13 residues. Trimming pared 4 bases from V and 0 bases from J, leaving 5 bases between. The CDR3 DNA is TGTGCCAGCAGTTCCTTCAGCACAGATACGCAGTATTTT. It is translated as CASSSFSTDTQYF.

V gene TRBV6-6 combines with J gene TRBJ1-3; tentatively, D is TRBD1 (6 bases). The CDR3 contains 16 residues. V was shortened by 6 bases and J by 0 bases, with 15 bases between the two germline ends. Germline V gene data show CDR1 as MNHNY and CDR2 as SVGAGI (reference sequence). The DNA of the CDR3 is TGTGCCAGCAGCACGGGACACAGGAGCTCTGGAAACACCATATATTTT. As protein: CASSTGHRSSGNTIYF.

The sample holds a few counts of this clone. The chain combines TRBV5-1 with TRBJ1-6; no definite D call. Per the germline V gene, CDR1 is SGHRS and CDR2 is YFSETQ. The CDR3 is 14 residues long. V was trimmed by 0 bases and J by 5 bases, leaving 6 bases between them. As DNA, the CDR3 is TGCGCCAGCAGCTTGGCGGGAAATAATTCACCCCTCCACTTT. It translates to CASSLAGNNSPLHF.

This clone was seen just once. The CDR3 does not end in the conserved phenylalanine or tryptophan, so this is likely a read error. This chain uses TRBV6-6 with TRBJ1-2; D is undetermined. V was trimmed by 4 bases and J by 0 bases, leaving 3 bases between them. This CDR3 is built from 12 residues. Germline V lookup: CDR1 MNHNY, CDR2 SVGAGI (reference sequence). The CDR3 loop is CASSSTNYGYTL. The CDR3 nucleotides are TGTGCCAGCAGTTCGACTAACTATGGCTACACCCTC.

This chain links TRBV9 with TRBJ2-2; TRBD2 agrees at 9 bases. Germline loops: CDR1 SGDLS, CDR2 YYNGEE. The CDR3 totals 17 residues. V lost 4 bases, J lost 5 bases, and 12 bases stayed unmatched. Here the CDR3 reads CASSPEAGLATTGELFF. Here the CDR3 DNA reads TGTGCCAGCAGCCCCGAAGCAGGACTAGCGACTACCGGGGAGCTGTTTTTT.

The J gene is TRBJ1-6, the V gene TRBV19; 7 nucleotides match TRBD1. The CDR3 loop spans 16 amino acids. Per germline, CDR1 LNHDA and CDR2 SQIVND (reference sequence). Trimming cost V 4 bases and J 4 bases; bases outside gene matches: 7. The DNA for the CDR3 is TGTGCCAGTAGTACCCCCAGGGGACAGTATAATTCACCCCTCCACTTT. It translates to CASSTPRGQYNSPLHF.

This chain connects TRBV10-3 to TRBJ2-1; a possible D gene is TRBD2 (7 bases). There are 13 residues in the CDR3. Trimming shortened V by 8 bases and J by 5 bases, and 13 bases separated the two germline ends. Germline V lookup: CDR1 ENHRY, CDR2 SYGVKD. The CDR3 sequence: CAISGGTNNEQFF. The DNA for the CDR3 is TGTGCCATCTCCGGGGGGACAAACAATGAGCAGTTCTTC.

This clone was found a few times. J is TRBJ2-7 and V is TRBV7-2; 9 nucleotides align to TRBD1. This CDR3 region has 15 residues. The germline gives CDR1 SGHTA, CDR2 FQGNSA. J was trimmed by 3 bases and V by 5 bases; bases with no gene match: 8. CDR3 residues: CASSPTAGQGYEQYF. The DNA of the CDR3 is TGTGCCAGCAGCCCCACCGCGGGACAGGGCTACGAGCAGTACTTC. Drawing the rest from reference TRBV7-2 and TRBJ2-7, the complete variable domain is GAGVSQSPSNKVTEKGKDVELRCDPISGHTALYWYRQSLGQGLEFLIYFQGNSAPDKSGLPSDRFSAERTGGSVSTLTIQRTQQEDSAVYLCASSPTAGQGYEQYFGPGTRLTVT.

The chain uses TRBV9 and TRBJ2-1; 8 nucleotides match TRBD2. Germline lookup yields CDR1 SGDLS and CDR2 YYNGEE. The trim removed 0 bases at V and 11 bases at J, leaving 10 bases unmatched. The CDR3 has 15 residues. Here the CDR3 DNA reads TGTGCCAGCAGCGTAGTAAGCGGGAGAGAGGTGAAGCAGTTCTTC. Translating it yields CASSVVSGREVKQFF.

This chain's CDR3 is CASRTSGRTDTQYF. The CDR3 DNA is TGTGCCAGTAGGACTAGCGGGCGCACAGATACGCAGTATTTT. V usage is TRBV19 and J usage is TRBJ2-3; 10 bases are shared with TRBD2. V was pared by 6 bases and J by 1 base, with 1 base of the junction left unmatched. Germline V CDR1 and CDR2: LNHDA, SQIVND (reference sequence). This CDR3 is built from 14 residues.

This rearrangement joins TRBV5-1 to TRBJ2-2, with D perhaps matching TRBD2 (5 bases). Germline V CDR1 and CDR2: SGHRS, YFSETQ. Trimming left V 4 bases short and J 7 bases short, with 14 bases between. CDR3 length: 14 residues. CDR3 bases: TGCGCCAGCAGCCCCCTGGGCGAGGGCGGGGAGCTGTTTTTT. Its protein is CASSPLGEGGELFF.

V is TRBV9 and J is TRBJ2-3; possibly TRBD2 for D (7 bases). This CDR3 spans 15 amino acids. Germline loops: CDR1 SGDLS, CDR2 YYNGEE. V lost 2 bases and J 2 bases, leaving 12 bases between the germline ends. The CDR3 DNA follows: TGTGCCAGCAGCGTGGGGGGGGCTGTCACAGATACGCAGTATTTT. Translation gives CASSVGGAVTDTQYF.

The chain combines TRBV5-1 with TRBJ2-3; D might be TRBD1 (6 bases). Germline loops: CDR1 SGHRS, CDR2 YFSETQ. V lost 5 bases, J lost 0 bases, and 10 bases lay in between. The CDR3 length is 14 residues. The CDR3 sequence: CASSGQSSTDTQYF. In DNA, the CDR3 is TGCGCCAGCAGTGGACAGTCTAGCACAGATACGCAGTATTTT.

This chain joins TRBV7-9 and TRBJ2-1; D not certain. Germline V gene lookup returns CDR1 SEHNR and CDR2 FQNEAQ (reference sequence). Trimming took 3 bases from V and 3 from J, leaving 12 bases between them. CDR3 length: 15 residues. In DNA, the CDR3 is TGTGCCAGCAGCTTCTCGGCCACGGGCTACAATGAGCAGTTCTTC. Amino acid sequence: CASSFSATGYNEQFF. Drawing the rest from reference TRBV7-9 and TRBJ2-1, the complete variable domain is DTGVSQNPRHKITKRGQNVTFRCDPISEHNRLYWYRQTLGQGPEFLTYFQNEAQLEKSRLLSDRFSAERPKGSFSTLEIQRTEQGDSAMYLCASSFSATGYNEQFFGPGTRLTVL.

The rearrangement joins TRBV5-8 to TRBJ2-3, with 9 positions matching TRBD1. The CDR3 covers 16 residues. Germline loops: CDR1 SGHTS, CDR2 YDEGEE. V shed 0 bases, J shed 2 bases, and the junction held 4 bases outside the gene matches. The CDR3 DNA sequence: TGTGCCAGCAGCTTGGCCGGGACAGGGTACACAGATACGCAGTATTTT. Translated, it gives CASSLAGTGYTDTQYF. Combining the CDR3 with reference TRBV5-8 and TRBJ2-3 gives the whole variable domain EAGVTQSPTHLIKTRGQQATLRCSPISGHTSVYWYQQALGLGLQFLLWYDEGEERNRGNFPPRFSGRQFPNYSSELNVNALELEDSALYLCASSLAGTGYTDTQYFGPGTRLTVL.

The chain combines TRBV10-1 with TRBJ2-1, with 11 bases matching TRBD2. From germline, CDR1 is WNHNN and CDR2 SYGVQD (reference sequence). The CDR3 covers 15 residues. J gave up 4 bases and V 3 bases, and 2 bases lay outside the gene matches. The chain's CDR3 is CASSDPSGGYNEQFF. The CDR3 DNA sequence: TGCGCCAGCAGTGACCCTAGCGGGGGGTACAATGAGCAGTTCTTC.

The chain employs TRBV7-6 and TRBJ1-2; TRBD1 agrees at 9 bases. The CDR3 totals 18 residues. Looked up from germline, CDR1 is SGHVS and CDR2 is FNYEAQ. V trimming: 5 bases; J trimming: 4 bases; junction bases outside the gene matches: 17. CDR3 bases: TGTGCCAGCAGCCTGGGAACGGGACAGGGAACCCTAGGCTATGGCTACACCTTC. It codes for CASSLGTGQGTLGYGYTF.

The table lists this clone with a few counts. The rearrangement joins TRBV14 to TRBJ1-4; D is undetermined. The V and J ends lost 1 base and 11 bases respectively, with 8 bases between them. The CDR3 runs 12 residues. Germline CDR1 is SGHDN and CDR2 is FVKESK. This CDR3 is CASSQATGKLFF. The CDR3, as DNA: TGTGCCAGCAGCCAAGCTACGGGGAAACTGTTTTTT.

The V call is TRBV10-2, the J call TRBJ2-5; 7 bases agree with TRBD2. V was pared by 8 bases and J by 3 bases, with 12 bases of the junction left unmatched. Germline V gene data show CDR1 as WSHSY and CDR2 as SAAADI. The CDR3 covers 15 residues. CDR3 nucleotides: TGCGCCAGCCGAATGATGCTAGCGGCGAAAGAGACCCAGTACTTC. This translates into CASRMMLAAKETQYF.

V gene TRBV9 combines with J gene TRBJ2-2; 8 bases align to TRBD1. Trimming took 3 bases from V and 4 from J; bases not matched to a gene: 8. Germline V gene lookup returns CDR1 SGDLS and CDR2 YYNGEE. The CDR3 spans 16 residues. The CDR3 DNA sequence: TGTGCCAGCAGCGCCGGACAGGGTACGGGCACCGGGGAGCTGTTTTTT. It is translated as CASSAGQGTGTGELFF.

V is TRBV14 and J is TRBJ2-2; TRBD2 is a possible D gene (7 bases). CDR1 SGHDN and CDR2 FVKESK come from the germline V gene. This CDR3 has 16 residues. Trimming removed 5 bases at V and 4 bases at J, with 17 bases between. This CDR3 is CASSARGGAPTGELFF. The CDR3 DNA reads TGTGCCAGCAGCGCAAGGGGGGGGGCGCCCACCGGGGAGCTGTTTTTT.

The V and J genes are TRBV5-4 and TRBJ1-2; 10 positions agree with TRBD1. This CDR3 contains 13 residues. The J segment lost 9 bases and the V segment lost 3 bases, leaving 5 bases of the junction unmatched. The germline gives CDR1 SGHNT, CDR2 YYREEE (reference sequence). As DNA, the CDR3 is TGTGCCAGCAGCTCACCGGGACAGGGGAGCTACACCTTC. It specifies CASSSPGQGSYTF. Based on the CDR3 plus reference TRBV5-4 and TRBJ1-2, the full variable domain is ETGVTQSPTHLIKTRGQQVTLRCSSQSGHNTVSWYQQALGQGPQFIFQYYREEENGRGNFPPRFSGLQFPNYSSELNVNALELDDSALYLCASSSPGQGSYTFGSGTRLTVV.